The 3 T cell receptor beta chains listed next were all sequenced from one sample in a study of response to subunit inactivated influenza vaccine. TCRdb called the RT-PCR reads again in MiXCR, with one record for every CDR3 protein. The table has roughly 710,000 distinct CDR3 sequences, 14% seen once. The sample here was PBMCs from blood, taken 14 days before vaccination. The receptors were gathered from a man aged 50 or older who received an inactivated influenza vaccine.

The V call is TRBV12-3 or TRBV12-4, the J call TRBJ2-1; 8 bases are shared with TRBD1. With 1 base clipped from V and 9 bases from J, the junction kept 8 bases outside the gene matches. This CDR3 contains 15 residues. DNA for the CDR3: TGTGCCAGCAGTTTAGAGGGCAGGGGGCCCGGTGAGCAGTTCTTC. It codes for CASSLEGRGPGEQFF.

This chain connects TRBV5-5 to TRBJ2-1; possibly TRBD2 for D (5 bases). The germline gives CDR1 SGHKS, CDR2 YYEKEE (reference sequence). V was trimmed by 2 bases and J by 7 bases, leaving 19 bases between them. The CDR3 loop spans 16 amino acids. This chain's CDR3 is CASSFVARSLENEQFF. CDR3 coding DNA: TGTGCCAGCAGCTTTGTAGCGCGGAGCCTCGAGAATGAGCAGTTCTTC.

This clonotype has ten or more counts. An end of the junction differs from the germline gene, which may be a read error. This sequence joins TRBV5-1 and TRBJ2-6; D unclear. This CDR3 spans 15 amino acids. CDR1 is SGHRS, CDR2 YFSETQ, per germline. The CDR3 spells CASSFGSSGANVLTF. The CDR3 bases are TGTGCCAGCAGTTTCGGCAGCTCTGGGGCCAACGTCCTGACTTTC.